Reported below is one T cell receptor beta chain. What it binds is not known. This specimen belongs to a study of T cell responses to AZD1222 COVID-19 vaccine. Study-level findings and limits: Spike-wide coverage was observed for vaccine-associated CD4 TCRs, with dominant responses at 160-218 and 743-854. Sampling captured repertoires only after the peak T cell response.

The CDR3 has 15 residues. V was pared by 5 bases and J by 6 bases, with 16 bases between. The germline V gene encodes CDR1 SEHNR and CDR2 FQNEAQ (reference sequence). Here immunoSEQ multiplex PCR was the method, and the copy in TCRdb shows in-frame clones only, minus some. Here the sample spans over 90,000 clones, approximately 88% being singletons. V gene TRBV7-9 combines with J gene TRBJ1-4, with TRBD1 as a possible D gene (5 bases). The input for sequencing was peripheral blood, taken on day 0 of AZD1222 vaccination. The TCR sequence derives from an adult in good health. CDR3 sequence reads: CASSAGALLYEKLFF. The CDR3 region has the DNA TGTGCCAGCAGCGCCGGGGCCCTTCTTTATGAAAAACTGTTTTTT.